The table lists the clone carrying this T cell receptor (beta chain) with many counts. Its target is not known. Molecular barcoded adaptors covering alpha/delta and beta/gamma chains were used on roughly 370 ng RNA. TCRdb itself ran the reads through MiXCR, one entry per CDR3 protein. The profile shows about 39,000 distinct CDR3 sequences, around 15% of them singletons. The data are from a study of read filtering for tumor transcriptome and immune sequencing. Study-level information: Mean patient age was roughly 72 years, range roughly 47 to 90; 17 male, around 15 female. Study-wide findings and caveats: The sorted CD138-negative fraction was a mixed bone marrow immune population, not purified T cells.

Every patient had bone marrow sampled while the disease was active. The TCR sequence derives from a donor at least 40 years old with multiple myeloma. Sequenced: a population of CD138-negative cells sorted from bone marrow.

The CDR3 nucleotides are TGTGCCAGCAGGGTAAGAAGGGATGAGCAGTTCTTC. Translation gives CASRVRRDEQFF. The genes are TRBV28 and TRBJ2-1; no reliable D call. Germline V lookup: CDR1 MDHEN, CDR2 SYDVKM. The ends were cut back, 6 bases at V and 8 bases at J, with 11 bases in the middle. The CDR3 runs to 12 residues. The full variable domain, in which reference TRBV28 and TRBJ2-1 provide the parts outside the CDR3, is DVKVTQSSRYLVKRTGEKVFLECVQDMDHENMFWYRQDPGLGLRLIYFSYDVKMKEKGDIPEGYSVSREKKERFSLILESASTNQTSMYLCASRVRRDEQFFGPGTRLTVL.